Following are 7 T cell receptor beta chains from one sample sequenced in a study of beta chain features in type 1 diabetes. Study results and caveats: When Type 1 diabetes patients were examined, their TCRB CDR3s proved moderately but significantly shorter in all four CD4+ subsets.

The study reverse transcribed the entire isolated RNA, so it sequenced expressed TCRB transcripts. Assay used: immunoSEQ multiplex PCR; TCRdb lists only in-frame clones, some missing. This table holds about 710,000 clones, 11% to 15% found once. Their specific antigens are unknown. Input material: naive CD4+ T cells from blood. These receptors originate from a man aged 18 to 30 with type 1 diabetes.

This chain links TRBV20-1 with TRBJ1-2; D not resolved. CDR3 length: 11 residues. V lost 5 bases to trimming and J lost 7 bases, with 11 bases between them. Per germline, CDR1 DFQATT and CDR2 SNEGSKA (reference sequence). The CDR3 DNA reads TGCAGTGCTCCAACAGTATTTGGCTACACCTTC. Translated, it gives CSAPTVFGYTF.

This clone was counted between two and nine times. The chain employs TRBV2 and TRBJ2-1; 7 bases agree with TRBD2. This CDR3 contains 16 residues. Unmatched junction bases numbered 14, after V lost 7 bases and J lost 5 bases. CDR1 SNHLY and CDR2 FYNNEI come from the germline V gene. The CDR3 here is CASTEYGLVSNNEQFF. The CDR3 DNA is TGTGCCAGCACCGAATATGGACTAGTCTCAAACAATGAGCAGTTCTTC.

This chain uses TRBV30 with TRBJ2-7, with 14 positions matching TRBD2. The CDR3 runs 15 residues. Unmatched junction bases numbered 4, after V lost 3 bases and J lost 3 bases. Germline values: CDR1 GTSNPN, CDR2 SVGIG (reference sequence). CDR3 loop: CAWRKGLAGVYEQYF. DNA for the CDR3: TGTGCCTGGAGGAAGGGACTAGCGGGAGTCTACGAGCAGTACTTC.

This clone came up a few times. CDR3 DNA sequence: TGTGCCAGCAGCCGTAGCCGGGACACCTCCTACGAGCAGTACTTC. Protein: CASSRSRDTSYEQYF. This chain uses TRBV14 with TRBJ2-7; tentatively, D is TRBD1 (6 bases). V lost 4 bases, J lost 0 bases, and 13 bases lay in between. CDR1 and CDR2 (germline): SGHDN, FVKESK. This CDR3 spans 15 amino acids. Filled out from reference TRBV14 and TRBJ2-7, the complete variable domain reads EAGVTQFPSHSVIEKGQTVTLRCDPISGHDNLYWYRRVMGKEIKFLLHFVKESKQDESGMPNNRFLAERTGGTYSTLKVQPAELEDSGVYFCASSRSRDTSYEQYFGPGTRLTVT.

The table lists this clone with a few counts. This chain's CDR3 is CASSLARGRDSPLHF. Here the CDR3 DNA reads TGTGCCAGCAGCTTAGCGCGTGGTCGGGATTCACCCCTCCACTTT. The chain carries TRBV7-2 and TRBJ1-6; no definite D call. From germline, CDR1 is SGHTA and CDR2 FQGNSA. The length of the CDR3 is 15 residues. V lost 0 bases and J 8 bases, leaving 11 bases between the germline ends.

Only a few counts were recorded for this clone. The chain links TRBV19 to TRBJ2-1; TRBD2 matches at 9 bases. The CDR3 consists of 16 residues. CDR1 and CDR2 (germline): LNHDA, SQIVND (reference sequence). The V gene end was trimmed by 10 bases and the J gene end by 4 bases; junction bases not matched to a gene: 14. CDR3 sequence: CAIQGLGTSLYNEQFF. DNA of the CDR3: TGTGCCATACAGGGTTTAGGGACTAGCCTTTACAATGAGCAGTTCTTC. The full variable domain, completed using reference TRBV19 and TRBJ2-1, is DGGITQSPKYLFRKEGQNVTLSCEQNLNHDAMYWYRQDPGQGLRLIYYSQIVNDFQKGDIAEGYSVSREKKESFPLTVTSAQKNPTAFYLCAIQGLGTSLYNEQFFGPGTRLTVL.

This clone turned up a few times. The DNA of the CDR3 is TGTGCCTGGAGTTCCAGCCGGGACAGCCTAGCCAAAAACATTCAGTACTTC. Its protein is CAWSSSRDSLAKNIQYF. This chain joins TRBV30 and TRBJ2-4; TRBD1 matches at 7 bases. CDR1 is GTSNPN and CDR2 is SVGIG in the germline V gene (reference sequence). This CDR3 has 17 residues. Trimming took 2 bases from V and 0 from J; bases not matched to a gene: 10.